The clone carrying this T cell receptor (beta chain) was counted between two and nine times. Germline lookup yields CDR1 SEHNR and CDR2 FQNEAQ (reference sequence). The CDR3 runs to 14 residues. The ends were cut back, 4 bases at V and 1 base at J, with 11 bases in the middle. This entry belongs to a study of molecular identifiers for immune sequencing clone quantification. TCRdb independently ran MiXCR on the PCR reads; one entry per CDR3 protein. The sample holds hundreds of thousands of distinct CDR3 sequences, less than 30% seen once. Input material: naive CD8+ T cells from blood, with Jurkat cell RNA spiked in. Subset reported: FACS-sorted CD8+CD4-CCR7+CD45RA+ naive T cells. The receptor comes from a human donor in good health. Some libraries in this study had Jurkat cell RNA spiked in. The rearrangement uses TRBV7-9 and TRBJ2-7, with D possibly being TRBD1 (5 bases). CDR3 DNA: TGTGCCAGCAGCTCACCGGACAAATCCTACGAGCAGTACTTC. It encodes CASSSPDKSYEQYF.